This TCR beta chain was identified in a study of vaccination and CD4 T cells after COVID-19. Study at large: Convalescent patients gave post-COVID blood a median approximately 100 days post-diagnosis, range 35 to 161.

This clonotype turned up a few times. The antigen is undetermined. Sequenced with the Oncomine TCR Beta short-read assay was DNA taken from cultured CD4+ T cells. One entry per CDR3 protein, called by TCRdb with MiXCR from the PCR reads. The table includes around 6,100 distinct CDR3 sequences, approximately 45% detected once. Treatment reported: 10-day PBMC culture with coronavirus spike peptide pools or control peptides (ViraFEST assay). Collection of the unexposed donor's CD4+ T cells took place before the COVID-19 pandemic (2011-2018). The ViraFEST method relied on peptide pools to expand antigen-specific T cells, followed by TCR sequencing. This CDR3 is 16 amino acids long. Germline lookup yields CDR1 SNHLY and CDR2 FYNNEI. V dropped 4 bases and J dropped 1 base, with 16 bases sitting between them.

The receptor was isolated from a human donor in good health. The specimen sequenced was CD4+ T cells from blood, cultured in vitro. This sequence joins TRBV2 and TRBJ1-2, with a tentative D call TRBD1 (6 bases). CDR3 sequence reads: CASSGQLQGGNYGYTF. The CDR3 bases are TGTGCCAGCAGTGGACAACTACAGGGAGGTAACTATGGCTACACCTTC.